The 25 T cell receptor beta chains presented below share a single source sample, sequenced in a study of blood T cell repertoires in COVID-19 (TCRdb year 2020). The library was made by the immunoSEQ multiplex PCR assay. Entries here come from immuneACCESS through TCRdb and include only in-frame sequences with V and J called. Some clones fail to appear in such tables; in the studies checked, an unresolved V gene covers under half of the shortfall, and the cause of the remainder is unknown. For this sample the table gives about 47,000 clones, of which roughly 70% were detected only once. The ten biggest clones cover just under 9% of the sample. Sequenced sample: peripheral blood. All receptors come from a woman aged 70 to 79 with acute or convalescent COVID-19.

V gene TRBV4-2 combines with J gene TRBJ1-3; D is possibly TRBD1 (6 bases). CDR1 and CDR2 from the germline V gene are LGHNA and YNFKEQ. The V end lost 1 base, the J end lost 0 bases, and 7 bases lay between the germline ends. This CDR3 has 15 residues. DNA of the CDR3: TGTGCCAGCAGCCAAGCGGACAGCTCTGGAAACACCATATATTTT. Protein: CASSQADSSGNTIYF.

The genes are TRBV4-1 and TRBJ2-1; TRBD1 might be the D (5 bases). V was clipped by 4 bases and J by 6 bases, with 10 bases between them. The CDR3 extends over 13 amino acids. Germline lookup yields CDR1 MGHRA and CDR2 YSYEKL. The CDR3 coding sequence is TGCGCCAGCAGCCTTTCCCAGGGCAATGAGCAGTTCTTC. Residues: CASSLSQGNEQFF.

The chain is built from TRBV5-1 and TRBJ2-2; 11 positions agree with TRBD2. Trimming at V came to 4 bases and at J to 4 bases, leaving 6 bases not matched to a gene. This CDR3 comprises 16 residues. Germline values: CDR1 SGHRS, CDR2 YFSETQ. CDR3 bases: TGCGCCAGCAGCCCCCCGACTAGCGGGATCACCGGGGAGCTGTTTTTT. Protein product: CASSPPTSGITGELFF. Variable domain in full (rest from reference TRBV5-1 and TRBJ2-2): KAGVTQTPRYLIKTRGQQVTLSCSPISGHRSVSWYQQTPGQGLQFLFEYFSETQRNKGNFPGRFSGRQFSNSRSEMNVSTLELGDSALYLCASSPPTSGITGELFFGEGSRLTVL.

J is TRBJ1-5 and V is TRBV6-2 or TRBV6-3; weak D call: TRBD1 (5 bases). Germline CDR1 reads MNHEY; CDR2 reads SVGEGT. CDR3 length: 13 residues. The V and J ends lost 6 bases and 5 bases respectively, with 11 bases between them. Written as DNA, the CDR3 is TGTGCCAGCAGCCCGCGACAGTATCAGCCCCAGCATTTT. Encoded protein: CASSPRQYQPQHF.

In this sample, this clone turned up many times. J is TRBJ1-6 and V is TRBV2; no reliable D call. V was trimmed by 11 bases and J by 12 bases, leaving 8 bases between them. CDR1 and CDR2 from the germline V gene are SNHLY and FYNNEI. The length of the CDR3 is 9 residues. The CDR3 spells CASGRPLHF. CDR3 sequence (DNA): TGTGCCTCGGGGAGACCCCTCCACTTT. Supplemented by reference TRBV2 and TRBJ1-6, the full variable domain reads EPEVTQTPSHQVTQMGQEVILRCVPISNHLYFYWYRQILGQKVEFLVSFYNNEISEKSEIFDDQFSVERPDGSNFTLKIRSTKLEDSAMYFCASGRPLHFGNGTRLTVT.

V usage is TRBV3-1 (or the pseudogene TRBV3-2) and J usage is TRBJ2-1; TRBD2 matches 12 bases. The CDR3 contains 17 residues. Germline V gene sequence: CDR1 LGHDT, CDR2 YNNKEL (reference sequence). After removal of 0 bases from V and 10 bases from J, the junction contained 10 bases not matched to a gene. CDR3 in DNA: TGTGCCAGCAGCCAAGACCCCGGACTAGCGGGACTCAGGGAGCAGTTCTTC. It translates to CASSQDPGLAGLREQFF.

This clone was seen only a few times. The chain has TRBV19 and TRBJ2-2; no reliable D call. V lost 3 bases and J 0 bases, leaving 5 bases between the germline ends. The CDR3 contains 14 residues. Germline CDR1 is LNHDA and CDR2 is SQIVND (reference sequence). DNA of the CDR3: TGTGCCAGTAGTATTGCAGCGAACACCGGGGAGCTGTTTTTT. This encodes CASSIAANTGELFF.

In this sample, this clone turned up once. J is TRBJ1-1 and V is TRBV7-3; 9 nucleotides agree with TRBD1. The V and J ends lost 0 bases and 8 bases, in that order; junction bases with no gene match: 7. The CDR3 has 15 amino acids. Germline CDR1 and CDR2: SGHTA and FQGTGA. The CDR3 nucleotides read TGTGCCAGCAGCTTAACGGGACAGGGAATTACGGAAGCTTTCTTT. It is translated as CASSLTGQGITEAFF. The full variable domain, in which reference TRBV7-3 and TRBJ1-1 provide the parts outside the CDR3, is GAGVSQTPSNKVTEKGKYVELRCDPISGHTALYWYRQSLGQGPEFLIYFQGTGAADDSGLPNDRFFAVRPEGSVSTLKIQRTERGDSAVYLCASSLTGQGITEAFFGQGTRLTVV.

The table lists this clone with a few counts. The chain is built from TRBV5-5 and TRBJ1-2; the D is unclear. This CDR3 is 15 amino acids long. CDR1 and CDR2 (germline): SGHKS, YYEKEE (reference sequence). The germline V and J ends were trimmed by 2 bases and 1 base, with 12 bases remaining between them. CDR3 DNA: TGTGCCAGCAGCTTTTCGCCGGGGATTAACTATGGCTACACCTTC. It yields the protein CASSFSPGINYGYTF.

V usage is TRBV12-3 or TRBV12-4 and J usage is TRBJ1-1, with D tentatively TRBD1 (6 bases). This CDR3 region has 11 residues. The ends were cut back, 2 bases at V and 11 bases at J, with 9 bases in the middle. The CDR3 spells CASSLLGAAFF. DNA for the CDR3: TGTGCCAGCAGTTTACTGGGGGCGGCTTTCTTT.

In its sample, this clone was seen a few times. The chain uses TRBV5-4 and TRBJ2-5, with TRBD2 identical over 13 bases. The germline CDR1 and CDR2 sequences are SGHNT and YYREEE (reference sequence). V was pared by 0 bases and J by 1 base, with 0 bases of the junction left unmatched. This CDR3 comprises 16 residues. The CDR3 nucleotides read TGTGCCAGCAGCTTGGGACTAGCGGGGGGCCAAGAGACCCAGTACTTC. Amino acids: CASSLGLAGGQETQYF.

J is TRBJ2-7 and V is TRBV5-6; weak D call: TRBD2 (6 bases). Germline V gene lookup returns CDR1 SGHDT and CDR2 YYEEEE. The CDR3 runs 13 residues. V was trimmed by 4 bases and J by 7 bases, leaving 15 bases between them. CDR3 protein: CASSPGGWREQYF. CDR3 nucleotide sequence: TGTGCCAGCAGCCCTGGAGGGTGGAGGGAGCAGTACTTC.

The chain recombines TRBV7-9 with TRBJ1-2; 7 nucleotides align to TRBD1. This CDR3 has 16 amino acids. J gave up 4 bases and V 1 base, and 9 bases lay outside the gene matches. Per the germline V gene, CDR1 is SEHNR and CDR2 is FQNEAQ (reference sequence). CDR3 coding DNA: TGTGCCAGCAGCTTAGATACCCAGGGGGTCACCTATGGCTACACCTTC. It yields the protein CASSLDTQGVTYGYTF.

This clone appeared a few times. V is TRBV19 and J is TRBJ1-5; no definite D call. Trimming stripped 0 bases from V and 1 base from J, with 7 bases between. Germline CDR1 is LNHDA and CDR2 is SQIVND (reference sequence). The CDR3 covers 15 residues. The CDR3 nucleotides are TGTGCCAGTAGTATAGATGGAGTCAGCAATCAGCCCCAGCATTTT. Protein product: CASSIDGVSNQPQHF. The full variable domain, with the rest looked up from reference TRBV19 and TRBJ1-5, is DGGITQSPKYLFRKEGQNVTLSCEQNLNHDAMYWYRQDPGQGLRLIYYSQIVNDFQKGDIAEGYSVSREKKESFPLTVTSAQKNPTAFYLCASSIDGVSNQPQHFGDGTRLSIL.

A single count supports this clone. Other DNA variants within this sample encode the same CDR3. The CDR3 DNA reads as TGTGCCAGCAGCTTCGGCGGGAGTTCTTACAATGAGCAGTTCTTC. Its protein is CASSFGGSSYNEQFF. The J gene is TRBJ2-1, the V gene TRBV11-2; the match to TRBD2 covers 7 bases. V was clipped by 3 bases and J by 4 bases; unmatched bases: 6. CDR1 and CDR2 (germline): SGHAT, FQNNGV. The CDR3 has 15 amino acids.

The CDR3 DNA reads as TGTGCCAGCAGTTTAGGGGGGGGCAACGATCAGCCCCAGCATTTT. Its protein is CASSLGGGNDQPQHF. The chain recombines TRBV27 with TRBJ1-5; a weak D match, TRBD1 (6 bases). The CDR3 loop spans 15 amino acids. The ends were cut back, 2 bases at V and 5 bases at J, with 13 bases in the middle. Per germline, CDR1 MNHEY and CDR2 SMNVEV (reference sequence).

The chain has TRBV6-6 and TRBJ2-1, with 10 positions matching TRBD2. CDR1 is MNHNY, CDR2 SVGAGI, per germline (reference sequence). This CDR3 spans 17 amino acids. Germline trimming cut 5 bases from V and 5 bases from J; bases unmatched to any gene: 12. CDR3 nucleotide sequence: TGTGCCAGCAGTCCTCCTGGGCTAGCGGGAGCGCACAATGAGCAGTTCTTC. Its protein is CASSPPGLAGAHNEQFF.

The gene calls are TRBV6-5 and TRBJ2-7; 7 positions agree with TRBD1. The germline CDR1 and CDR2 sequences are MNHEY and SVGAGI. CDR3 length equals 14 residues. V lost 6 bases, J lost 2 bases, and 7 bases stayed unmatched. The CDR3 bases are TGTGCCAGCAGGGCCCGGGACAGAGCCTACGAGCAGTACTTC. The encoded protein is CASRARDRAYEQYF.

This clone has only one observation. The chain couples TRBV18 to TRBJ2-5; the D gene is possibly TRBD1 (5 bases). V was shortened by 1 base and J by 1 base, with 7 bases between the two germline ends. The CDR3 has 14 amino acids. The germline CDR1 and CDR2 sequences are KGHSH and LQKENI. CDR3 sequence reads: CASSPLQGQETQYF. The CDR3 nucleotides are TGTGCCAGCTCACCACTCCAGGGCCAAGAGACCCAGTACTTC.

The genes are TRBV7-2 and TRBJ1-3, with 7 bases that match TRBD1. V gave up 0 bases and J gave up 3 bases; unmatched junction bases: 2. Germline-derived CDR1 and CDR2 are SGHTA and FQGNSA. This CDR3 spans 15 amino acids. CDR3 sequence reads: CASSLAGGGGNTIYF. In nucleotides, the CDR3 is TGTGCCAGCAGCTTAGCAGGGGGCGGTGGAAACACCATATATTTT.

V usage is TRBV7-8 and J usage is TRBJ2-5; 8 bases are shared with TRBD2. J gave up 3 bases and V 4 bases, and 1 base lay outside the gene matches. CDR1 is SGHVS and CDR2 is FQNEAQ in the germline V gene. The CDR3 spans 13 residues. The DNA of the CDR3 is TGTGCCAGCAGCTATAGCGGGGAAGAGACCCAGTACTTC. Residues: CASSYSGEETQYF.

Only one count was recorded for this clone. V is TRBV6-5 and J is TRBJ1-2; TRBD1 is a possible D gene (6 bases). With 10 bases removed from V and 8 bases from J, the gap between germline ends came to 14 bases. The CDR3 has 11 residues. Germline V CDR1 and CDR2: MNHEY, SVGAGI. The CDR3 DNA sequence: TGTGCCACTTCACAGGGTTACGGCTACACCTTC. Protein sequence: CATSQGYGYTF.

The chain links TRBV5-4 to TRBJ2-4, with TRBD1 identical over 8 bases. CDR3 length: 15 residues. Unmatched junction bases numbered 5, after V lost 3 bases and J lost 3 bases. Germline V gene data show CDR1 as SGHNT and CDR2 as YYREEE (reference sequence). The CDR3 region has the DNA TGTGCCAGCAGCTGGGGACAGGTGGGCAAAAACATTCAGTACTTC. Its protein product is CASSWGQVGKNIQYF.

This chain links TRBV27 with TRBJ2-2; the D is unclear. This CDR3 contains 14 residues. The germline CDR1 and CDR2 sequences are MNHEY and SMNVEV (reference sequence). V lost 3 bases and J lost 5, with 10 bases in between. The CDR3 loop reads CASSFSFSTGELFF. The CDR3 nucleotides read TGTGCCAGCAGTTTCTCGTTCTCGACCGGGGAGCTGTTTTTT.

In its sample, this clone was seen a few times. The chain uses TRBV6-1 and TRBJ1-2; no firm D call. This CDR3 is 14 amino acids long. CDR1 MNHNS and CDR2 SASEGT come from the germline V gene. Trimming shortened V by 3 bases and J by 3 bases, and 11 bases separated the two germline ends. CDR3 protein: CASSDSDTHYGYTF. The CDR3 nucleotides are TGTGCCAGCAGTGACAGTGACACCCACTATGGCTACACCTTC.